Presented here are 28 T cell receptor beta chains from one specimen sequenced in a study of T-cell reconstitution after alpha-beta-depleted transplantation in children. Researchers prepared the TCRbeta library using unique molecular identifiers, the study reports. TCRdb used MiXCR to reprocess the PCR reads, holding one entry per CDR3 protein. The sample includes 210,000 or so distinct CDR3 sequences, approximately 11% of them seen just once. Here the sequenced sample was PBMCs, taken before TCRalphabeta/CD19-depleted stem cell transplant. The origin of the receptors is a child younger than two with acute myeloid leukemia, due to receive a stem cell transplant.

This clonotype was seen repeatedly, ten times or more. V gene TRBV14 combines with J gene TRBJ2-1; unclear D gene. CDR3 size: 14 residues. Trimming took off 2 bases at V and 7 bases at J, with 12 bases between the two ends. Germline V gives CDR1 SGHDN, CDR2 FVKESK. CDR3 amino acids: CASSQSLSLNEQFF. In DNA, the CDR3 is TGTGCCAGCAGCCAAAGTCTCTCGTTAAATGAGCAGTTCTTC.

This clonotype was found many times. This sequence joins TRBV5-1 and TRBJ2-1; either TRBD1 or TRBD2 may supply D (5 bases each). Germline V gene data show CDR1 as SGHRS and CDR2 as YFSETQ. Trimming cost V 4 bases and J 6 bases, with 20 bases left between them. The CDR3 extends over 16 amino acids. The CDR3 is CASSRSSGTRLNEQFF. The CDR3 DNA follows: TGCGCCAGCAGCCGATCATCCGGGACCCGGCTCAATGAGCAGTTCTTC.

This clonotype has a count of ten or more. The rearrangement uses TRBV20-1 and TRBJ2-1, with 13 positions matching TRBD2. This CDR3 region has 16 residues. Germline loops: CDR1 DFQATT, CDR2 SNEGSKA (reference sequence). The ends lost 7 bases at V and 10 bases at J; junction bases unmatched: 16. The CDR3 is CSVLSLGLAGNREQFF. The CDR3 DNA reads TGCAGTGTCCTATCCCTGGGACTAGCGGGAAATCGGGAGCAGTTCTTC.

The chain employs TRBV7-9 and TRBJ2-3; D may correspond to TRBD1 or TRBD2 (5 bases each). Germline CDR1 reads SEHNR; CDR2 reads FQNEAQ (reference sequence). The ends were cut back, 11 bases at V and 3 bases at J, with 12 bases in the middle. The CDR3 has 12 residues. The CDR3 loop is CAPREGTDTQYF. The CDR3 DNA is TGTGCCCCAAGAGAGGGGACAGATACGCAGTATTTT.

The rearrangement joins TRBV3-1 to TRBJ2-1; perhaps TRBD2 as D (5 bases). This CDR3 region has 12 residues. CDR1 is LGHDT, CDR2 YNNKEL, per germline (reference sequence). V gave up 5 bases and J gave up 8 bases, with 10 bases separating them. Written as DNA, the CDR3 is TGTGCCAGCAGCTCCGGGGTGCATGAGCAGTTCTTC. This translates into CASSSGVHEQFF.

This clonotype was seen at least ten times. V and J are TRBV7-3 and TRBJ2-6; D possibly corresponds to TRBD1 (6 bases). The germline V and J ends were trimmed by 5 bases and 0 bases, with 14 bases remaining between them. The CDR3 covers 17 residues. In germline, CDR1 is SGHTA, CDR2 FQGTGA. CDR3 loop: CASSLRQAVSGANVLTF. Here the CDR3 DNA reads TGTGCCAGCAGCCTACGACAGGCTGTCTCTGGGGCCAACGTCCTGACTTTC.

The sample holds many counts of this clonotype. This rearrangement joins TRBV6-6 to TRBJ2-7; D is uncertain. Germline V gives CDR1 MNHNY, CDR2 SVGAGI (reference sequence). This CDR3 contains 12 residues. V lost 2 bases, J lost 1 base, and 3 bases lay in between. CDR3 DNA sequence: TGTGCCAGCAGTTACCATTCCTACGAGCAGTACTTC. It codes for CASSYHSYEQYF.

This clonotype was seen at least ten times. This chain uses TRBV20-1 with TRBJ1-1, with D unclear. Per germline, CDR1 DFQATT and CDR2 SNEGSKA (reference sequence). This CDR3 comprises 13 residues. Trimming shortened V by 0 bases and J by 5 bases, and 10 bases separated the two germline ends. Written as DNA, the CDR3 is TGCAGTGCTAGAGATCTCGCGAGGACTGAAGCTTTCTTT. This gives the protein CSARDLARTEAFF.

This clonotype was counted a few times. This chain links TRBV7-9 with TRBJ1-4; D is perhaps TRBD1 (5 bases). Per germline, CDR1 SEHNR and CDR2 FQNEAQ (reference sequence). CDR3 length: 15 amino acids. V dropped 5 bases and J dropped 0 bases, with 10 bases sitting between them. The CDR3 protein is CASSRLGATNEKLFF. The CDR3 DNA reads as TGTGCCAGCAGCCGATTAGGGGCAACTAATGAAAAACTGTTTTTT.

This clonotype turned up a few times. The chain combines TRBV7-2 with TRBJ1-4, with a possible D match to TRBD1 (6 bases). There are 16 residues in the CDR3. V lost 3 bases and J lost 0, with 11 bases in between. Germline assignment: CDR1 SGHTA and CDR2 FQGNSA. The CDR3 bases are TGTGCCAGCAGCTTTGCAGGGGCTGCAACTAATGAAAAACTGTTTTTT. Translated, it gives CASSFAGAATNEKLFF.

With respect to this clonotype: Given a much more abundant clone one base away, this may be a read error. This chain links TRBV10-3 with TRBJ2-7; TRBD2 might be the D (6 bases). Looked up from germline, CDR1 is ENHRY and CDR2 is SYGVKD. V gave up 4 bases and J gave up 5 bases, with 18 bases separating them. This CDR3 region has 15 residues. The CDR3 DNA follows: TGTGCCATCAGTGGGGCCTCGGGAGCGGTCCACGAGCAGTACTTC. It specifies CAISGASGAVHEQYF.

The gene calls are TRBV6-2 or TRBV6-3 and TRBJ2-3, with D tentatively TRBD2 (6 bases). Trimming cost V 6 bases and J 1 base, with 17 bases left between them. Germline assignment: CDR1 MNHEY and CDR2 SVGEGT. The CDR3 spans 16 residues. CDR3 sequence reads: CASRPRPGVGTDTQYF. In nucleotides, the CDR3 is TGTGCCAGCAGGCCCCGACCGGGAGTTGGCACAGATACGCAGTATTTT.

There are many counts of this clonotype. The J gene is TRBJ1-3, the V gene TRBV20-1; no clear D gene. From germline, CDR1 is DFQATT and CDR2 SNEGSKA (reference sequence). CDR3 length: 14 amino acids. Between the trimmed V and J ends, which lost 3 bases and 4 bases, there was a span of 13 bases. The CDR3 here is CSASMGVPGNTIYF. As DNA, the CDR3 is TGCAGTGCTAGCATGGGCGTCCCCGGAAACACCATATATTTT.

This clonotype was picked up many times. The chain links TRBV7-9 to TRBJ1-2; D is unresolved. The germline V and J ends were trimmed by 5 bases and 8 bases, with 15 bases remaining between them. From germline, CDR1 is SEHNR and CDR2 FQNEAQ (reference sequence). This CDR3 comprises 13 residues. The CDR3 DNA reads as TGTGCCAGCAGCCCCCTATCACGGGAAGGCTACACCTTC. Protein: CASSPLSREGYTF.

At least ten counts were recorded for this clonotype. V gene TRBV5-5 combines with J gene TRBJ2-7; D is possibly TRBD1 (5 bases). V dropped 2 bases and J dropped 1 base, with 10 bases sitting between them. The CDR3 runs 14 residues. From germline, CDR1 is SGHKS and CDR2 YYEKEE (reference sequence). The CDR3 region has the DNA TGTGCCAGCAGCTTCAACAGGCTATCCTACGAGCAGTACTTC. It is translated as CASSFNRLSYEQYF.

Many counts were recorded for this clonotype. This chain uses TRBV29-1 with TRBJ2-3; 7 nucleotides agree with TRBD2. This CDR3 is 13 amino acids long. V lost 5 bases and J lost 0; bases outside the gene matches: 2. The V gene's germline CDR1 is SQVTM and CDR2 ANQGSEA. The CDR3 DNA is TGCAGCGTTCGAGCGGGGAGCACAGATACGCAGTATTTT. Its protein product is CSVRAGSTDTQYF.

In its sample, this clonotype was seen many times. This sequence joins TRBV7-2 and TRBJ1-1; D unclear. The germline CDR1 and CDR2 sequences are SGHTA and FQGNSA. Trimming removed 2 bases from V and 0 bases from J, with 13 bases in between. This CDR3 is 16 amino acids long. The CDR3 reads CASSLPEDIMNTEAFF. The CDR3 nucleotides read TGTGCCAGCAGCTTACCAGAAGACATTATGAACACTGAAGCTTTCTTT.

This clonotype was detected ten times or more. This chain's CDR3 is CAISEGLASADTQYF. As DNA, the CDR3 is TGTGCCATCAGTGAGGGTCTAGCGTCCGCAGATACGCAGTATTTT. The gene calls are TRBV10-3 and TRBJ2-3, with D perhaps matching TRBD2 (6 bases). The CDR3 is 15 residues long. V was trimmed by 2 bases and J by 4 bases, leaving 13 bases between them. Germline-derived CDR1 and CDR2 are ENHRY and SYGVKD.

The rearrangement uses TRBV12-3 or TRBV12-4 and TRBJ2-1; 7 bases fit TRBD2. J gave up 3 bases and V 6 bases, and 2 bases lay outside the gene matches. The CDR3 runs to 13 residues. The CDR3 DNA sequence: TGTGCCAGCAGGGGGGAGGGCTACAATGAGCAGTTCTTC. Its protein is CASRGEGYNEQFF.

The sample holds many counts of this clonotype. The V and J genes are TRBV11-2 and TRBJ2-7; 15 bases match TRBD2. The CDR3 runs to 19 residues. Unmatched junction bases numbered 9, after V lost 0 bases and J lost 3 bases. Germline values: CDR1 SGHAT, CDR2 FQNNGV. CDR3 sequence (DNA): TGTGCCAGCAGCTTAGATATCCCGGGACTAGCGGGAGGTTTCTACGAGCAGTACTTC. Amino acid sequence: CASSLDIPGLAGGFYEQYF.

With regard to this clonotype: The junction shows a germline mismatch at one end, possibly a read error. This chain joins TRBV7-8 and TRBJ2-5, with 7 bases matching TRBD1. This CDR3 region has 14 residues. The germline gives CDR1 SGHVS, CDR2 FQNEAQ. The CDR3 DNA is TGTGCCAACAGCTTAACAGGGGCATGGGAGACCCAGTACTTC. Translating it yields CANSLTGAWETQYF.

This clonotype was detected many times. V gene TRBV20-1 combines with J gene TRBJ2-7; 11 nucleotides agree with TRBD2. Germline lookup yields CDR1 DFQATT and CDR2 SNEGSKA (reference sequence). The CDR3 runs to 15 residues. V was pared by 6 bases and J by 2 bases, with 9 bases of the junction left unmatched. The CDR3 sequence is CSAKISSGGTYEQYF. CDR3 DNA sequence: TGCAGTGCGAAAATCTCTAGCGGGGGGACCTACGAGCAGTACTTC.

The chain employs TRBV20-1 and TRBJ2-2; D is unresolved. Per germline, CDR1 DFQATT and CDR2 SNEGSKA (reference sequence). The CDR3 runs to 14 residues. V was trimmed by 5 bases and J by 1 base, leaving 11 bases between them. In nucleotides, the CDR3 is TGCAGTGCTCCTCACCCGATGAACACCGGGGAGCTGTTTTTT. Translation: CSAPHPMNTGELFF.

As concerns this clonotype: A much more abundant neighbour one base away suggests this may be a read error. The J gene is TRBJ2-7, the V gene TRBV4-3; no firm D call. Germline CDR1 LGHNA, CDR2 YSLEER. This CDR3 is built from 14 residues. CDR3: CASTQDYLSYEQYF. Written as DNA, the CDR3 is TGCGCCAGCACCCAAGATTATCTTTCCTACGAGCAGTACTTC.

This clonotype was found many times. The chain carries TRBV5-1 and TRBJ2-7; TRBD1 is a possible D gene (6 bases). Trimming removed 4 bases from V and 2 bases from J, with 16 bases in between. CDR1 is SGHRS and CDR2 is YFSETQ in the germline V gene. This CDR3 is built from 15 residues. CDR3 bases: TGCGCCAGCAGCCCCCGTGGGACACTTACCTACGAGCAGTACTTC. Protein product: CASSPRGTLTYEQYF.

V and J are TRBV30 and TRBJ2-3; TRBD2 matches 7 bases. V dropped 5 bases and J dropped 6; count of bases not matched to a gene: 2. Germline-derived CDR1 and CDR2 are GTSNPN and SVGIG (reference sequence). This CDR3 region has 11 residues. The CDR3 sequence is CAWGGEDTQYF. CDR3 sequence (DNA): TGTGCCTGGGGGGGGGAGGATACGCAGTATTTT. Full variable domain (remainder filled in from reference TRBV30 and TRBJ2-3): SQTIHQWPATLVQPVGSPLSLECTVEGTSNPNLYWYRQAAGRGLQLLFYSVGIGQISSEVPQNLSASRPQDRQFILSSKKLLLSDSGFYLCAWGGEDTQYFGPGTRLTVL.

This clonotype came up many times. The chain is built from TRBV28 and TRBJ1-3, with D uncertain. From germline, CDR1 is MDHEN and CDR2 SYDVKM. V lost 3 bases and J lost 3, with 9 bases in between. The CDR3 runs to 14 residues. This CDR3 is CASSFGVNGNTIYF. In nucleotides, the CDR3 is TGTGCCAGCAGTTTCGGGGTGAATGGAAACACCATATATTTT.

The sample holds many counts of this clonotype. The genes are TRBV5-1 and TRBJ1-1; D not certain. Germline V gives CDR1 SGHRS, CDR2 YFSETQ. Trimming removed 0 bases at V and 2 bases at J, with 11 bases between. There are 15 residues in the CDR3. The CDR3 nucleotides are TGCGCCAGCAGCTTGGCTGCCAGCACAAACACTGAAGCTTTCTTT. It translates to CASSLAASTNTEAFF.